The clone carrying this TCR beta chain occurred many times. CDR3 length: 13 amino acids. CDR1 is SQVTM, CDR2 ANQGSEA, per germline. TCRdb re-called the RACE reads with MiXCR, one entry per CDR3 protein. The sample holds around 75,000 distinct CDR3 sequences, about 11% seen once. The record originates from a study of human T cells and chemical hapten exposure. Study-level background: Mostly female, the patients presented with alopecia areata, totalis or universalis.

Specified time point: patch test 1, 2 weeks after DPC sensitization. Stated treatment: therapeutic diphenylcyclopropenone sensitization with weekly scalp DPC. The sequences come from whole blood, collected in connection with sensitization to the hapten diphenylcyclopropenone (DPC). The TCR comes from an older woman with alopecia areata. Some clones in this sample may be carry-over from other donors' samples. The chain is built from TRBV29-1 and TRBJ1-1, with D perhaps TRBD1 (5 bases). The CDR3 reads CSVSYTGNTEAFF. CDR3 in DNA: TGCAGTGTATCATACACAGGGAACACTGAAGCTTTCTTT.